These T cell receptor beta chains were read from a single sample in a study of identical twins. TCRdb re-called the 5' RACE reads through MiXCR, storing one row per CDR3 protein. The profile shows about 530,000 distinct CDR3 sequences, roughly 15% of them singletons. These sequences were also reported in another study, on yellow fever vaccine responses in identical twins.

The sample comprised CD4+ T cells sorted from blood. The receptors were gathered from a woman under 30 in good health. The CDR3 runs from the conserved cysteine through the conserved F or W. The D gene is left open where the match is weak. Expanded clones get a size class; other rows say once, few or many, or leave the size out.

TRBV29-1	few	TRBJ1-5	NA	TGCAGCGTGAGGTGGGGAAACAATGGCAATCAGCCCCAGCATTTT	CSVRWGNNGNQPQHF
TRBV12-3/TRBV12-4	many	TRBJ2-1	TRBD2	TGTGCCAGCAGTTTGGGGACTAGCGGGAAAAAGCAGTTCTTC	CASSLGTSGKKQFF
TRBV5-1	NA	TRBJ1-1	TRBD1	TGCGCCAGCAGCTTACGAGGGACAGGGGGGAATACTGAAGCTTTCTTT	CASSLRGTGGNTEAFF
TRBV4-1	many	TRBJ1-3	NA	TGCGCCAGCAGCCCTAAAGTTTGGGATCCCTCTGGAAACACCATATATTTT	CASSPKVWDPSGNTIYF
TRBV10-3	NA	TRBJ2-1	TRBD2	TGTGCCACCACCGGGACTAGCGGGGGAGGCGGTAGGTATGAGCAGTTCTTC	CATTGTSGGGGRYEQFF
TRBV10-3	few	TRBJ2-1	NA	TGTGCCATCAGCAGGGGGGCGAACAATGAGCAGTTCTTC	CAISRGANNEQFF
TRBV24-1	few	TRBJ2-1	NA	TGTGCCACCAGTGATCCTCAGGGACCCCGAAGTAATGAGCAGTTCTTC	CATSDPQGPRSNEQFF
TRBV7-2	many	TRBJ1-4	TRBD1	TGTGCCAGCAGCCGACAGGGCCTTAATGAAAAACTGTTTTTT	CASSRQGLNEKLFF
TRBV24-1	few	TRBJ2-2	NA	TGTGCCACCAGCGCGGGACAAAACACCGGGGAGCTGTTTTTT	CATSAGQNTGELFF
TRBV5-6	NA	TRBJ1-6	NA	TGTGCCAGCAGCCCAGCGGGCCTTTCACCCCTCCACTTT	CASSPAGLSPLHF